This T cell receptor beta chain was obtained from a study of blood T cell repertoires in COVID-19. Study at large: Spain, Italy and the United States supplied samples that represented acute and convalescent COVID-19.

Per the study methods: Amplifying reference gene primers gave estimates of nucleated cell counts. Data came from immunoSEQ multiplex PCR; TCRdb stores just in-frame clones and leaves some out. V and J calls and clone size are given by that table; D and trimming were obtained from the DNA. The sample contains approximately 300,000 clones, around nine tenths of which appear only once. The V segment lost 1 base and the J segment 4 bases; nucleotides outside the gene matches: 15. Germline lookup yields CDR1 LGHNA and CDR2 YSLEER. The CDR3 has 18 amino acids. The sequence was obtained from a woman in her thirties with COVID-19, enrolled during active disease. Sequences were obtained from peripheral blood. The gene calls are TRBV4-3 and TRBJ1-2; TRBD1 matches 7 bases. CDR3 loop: CASSQVAAGTANFYGYTF. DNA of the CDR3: TGCGCCAGCAGCCAAGTAGCGGCCGGGACAGCAAACTTCTATGGCTACACCTTC.